This record looks at one T cell receptor beta chain sequence and its context. TCRdb keeps only in-frame clones here, not all; method: immunoSEQ multiplex PCR. The sample carries 1,400,000 or so clones, less than 99% recorded once. This sample was included in a study of shared clonotypes between healthy human individuals. The specimen sequenced was naive CD4+ T cells sorted from blood. The subset denotes: CD45RA+ positively selected. This sequence originates from a man aged 30 to 39 in good health.

CDR3: CASGTGDFTGELFF. The CDR3 DNA follows: TGTGCCTCGGGGACAGGGGATTTCACCGGGGAGCTGTTTTTT. J is TRBJ2-2 and V is TRBV9, with 10 bases lining up with TRBD1. Germline values: CDR1 SGDLS, CDR2 YYNGEE. The CDR3 has 14 residues. Trimming at V came to 10 bases and at J to 4 bases, leaving 7 bases not matched to a gene.